This T cell receptor beta chain was retrieved from a study of post-analysis software for immune sequencing data. Points from the study as a whole: Significantly lower normalized Chao1 diversity was seen in multiple sclerosis patients than in controls. Four or five TRBV segments (TRBV5-6, TRBV5-1 and TRBV20-1 among them) occurred more frequently in patients than in controls.

The CDR3 is made up of 15 amino acids. J was trimmed by 2 bases and V by 5 bases; bases with no gene match: 4. Germline V gene lookup returns CDR1 MNHEY and CDR2 SMNVEV (reference sequence). This clonotype was counted a few times. The antigen is unknown. cDNA libraries of TCR beta carried unique molecular identifiers. A population of about 0.95 to 10 million T cells gave rise to around 530,000 cDNA molecules. A single record per CDR3 protein comes from TCRdb applying MiXCR to the PCR reads. This table holds about 430,000 distinct CDR3 sequences, over 30% found once. The chain uses TRBV27 and TRBJ2-1; 9 nucleotides agree with TRBD2. The receptor was derived from a girl aged 2 to 10 with multiple sclerosis. Sequenced sample: blood. CDR3 amino acids: CASSTGTSPYNEQFF. The CDR3 DNA sequence: TGTGCCAGCAGTACCGGGACTAGCCCCTACAATGAGCAGTTCTTC.